Following are 26 T cell receptor beta chains from one sample sequenced in a study of patients and donors after allogeneic stem cell transplantation. TCRdb reanalysed the RT-PCR reads using MiXCR and keeps one entry per CDR3 protein. The top ten hold about 6% of the sample, which has some 880,000 distinct CDR3 sequences, around 17% seen once. The material sequenced was blood, either unsorted or a sorted T cell fraction (not recorded which). The receptors were gathered from a human donor who was either an allogeneic HSCT recipient or a stem cell or donor lymphocyte infusion donor (not recorded which). It is not recorded whose cells these are; they may come from a transplant donor.

This clonotype was counted a few times. The V gene is TRBV2, the J gene TRBJ2-3; unclear D gene. Trimming pared 9 bases from V and 0 bases from J, leaving 13 bases between. CDR3 length: 14 residues. Germline lookup yields CDR1 SNHLY and CDR2 FYNNEI. DNA of the CDR3: TGTGCCAGAGCCCCTAGTGGTAGCACAGATACGCAGTATTTT. Its translation: CARAPSGSTDTQYF.

V usage is TRBV4-3 and J usage is TRBJ1-6; D unclear. The CDR3 is made up of 17 amino acids. Germline CDR1 is LGHNA and CDR2 is YSLEER. V was pared by 0 bases and J by 6 bases, with 15 bases between. The DNA of the CDR3 is TGCGCCAGCAGCCAAGATTCGGGAGGGCTAGCTAATTCACCCCTCCACTTT. Protein: CASSQDSGGLANSPLHF.

This clonotype was observed a handful of times. The chain carries TRBV24-1 and TRBJ1-4; no reliable D call. Germline loops: CDR1 KGHDR, CDR2 SFDVKD. Deletions cut 12 bases from V and 0 bases from J, with 16 bases between. The CDR3 has 15 amino acids. The CDR3, as DNA: TGTGCCCCGGAGGTGGAAGCTACAACTAATGAAAAACTGTTTTTT. Encoded protein: CAPEVEATTNEKLFF.

The rearrangement uses TRBV13 and TRBJ2-4, with D unresolved. The length of the CDR3 is 17 residues. Germline CDR1 reads PRHDT; CDR2 reads FYEKMQ (reference sequence). The V and J ends lost 1 base and 1 base respectively, with 14 bases between them. Here the CDR3 DNA reads TGTGCCAGCAGCTTAGCGGGCAGGCGTGTCGCCAAAAACATTCAGTACTTC. It codes for CASSLAGRRVAKNIQYF.

The V call is TRBV6-5, the J call TRBJ2-4; D is unresolved. The V end was cut by 5 bases, the J end by 4 bases, with 3 bases between. The CDR3 runs 11 residues. The germline V gene has CDR1 MNHEY and CDR2 SVGAGI. CDR3 DNA sequence: TGTGCCAGCAGTCAAAAAAACATTCAGTACTTC. Translating gives CASSQKNIQYF.

V usage is TRBV9 and J usage is TRBJ1-1, with 7 positions matching TRBD1. This CDR3 is built from 15 residues. Germline V gives CDR1 SGDLS, CDR2 YYNGEE. Trimming removed 4 bases from V and 5 bases from J; junction bases left unmatched: 11. DNA for the CDR3: TGTGCCAGCAGCCCCCGAGGGGGCCTTGGGACTGAAGCTTTCTTT. This gives the protein CASSPRGGLGTEAFF.

The V and J genes are TRBV24-1 and TRBJ2-7; the match to TRBD2 covers 11 bases. Germline lookup yields CDR1 KGHDR and CDR2 SFDVKD. This CDR3 spans 17 amino acids. Trimming at V came to 4 bases and at J to 5 bases, leaving 12 bases not matched to a gene. CDR3 in DNA: TGTGCCACCAGTGACCAATCCACTAGCGGGAGTTTGGACGAGCAGTACTTC. The encoded protein is CATSDQSTSGSLDEQYF.

This clonotype was seen ten or more times. The junction departs from the called germline gene at one end, perhaps through a read error. V usage is TRBV5-1 and J usage is TRBJ2-3; D unclear. This CDR3 is built from 15 residues. Germline CDR1 reads SGHRS; CDR2 reads YFSETQ. CDR3 loop: CASSLGRRGTDTQYF. The CDR3 coding sequence is TGTGCCAGCAGCTTAGGACGGCGTGGCACAGATACGCAGTATTTT.

The rearrangement links TRBV9 to TRBJ2-7, with no clear D. The germline V gene encodes CDR1 SGDLS and CDR2 YYNGEE. CDR3 length: 14 amino acids. V was pared by 0 bases and J by 0 bases, with 7 bases between. The CDR3 is CASSVDMGSYEQYF. Written as DNA, the CDR3 is TGTGCCAGCAGCGTAGACATGGGCTCCTACGAGCAGTACTTC.

This chain links TRBV24-1 with TRBJ2-2, with D uncertain. The length of the CDR3 is 15 residues. Trimming removed 2 bases from V and 4 bases from J, with 10 bases in between. In germline, CDR1 is KGHDR, CDR2 SFDVKD. The CDR3 region is CATSDSDRSTGELFF. Written as DNA, the CDR3 is TGTGCCACCAGTGATTCGGACCGCTCCACCGGGGAGCTGTTTTTT.

This clonotype has just a few counts. The chain employs TRBV5-6 and TRBJ2-5; D is ambiguous. Trimming stripped 0 bases from V and 0 bases from J, with 9 bases between. CDR3 size: 15 residues. Germline CDR1 reads SGHDT; CDR2 reads YYEEEE. CDR3 in amino acids: CASSLAAGDQETQYF. The CDR3 coding sequence is TGTGCCAGCAGCTTGGCAGCTGGGGACCAAGAGACCCAGTACTTC.

The table lists this clonotype with a few counts. The gene calls are TRBV12-3 or TRBV12-4 and TRBJ2-7, with D unresolved. Trimming left V 3 bases short and J 2 bases short, with 11 bases between. This CDR3 has 14 residues. CDR3 sequence reads: CASSFSWGPYEQYF. In DNA form, the CDR3 reads TGTGCCAGCAGTTTCTCGTGGGGTCCCTACGAGCAGTACTTC.

This chain uses TRBV19 with TRBJ1-5; D ambiguous. The germline gives CDR1 LNHDA, CDR2 SQIVND (reference sequence). The CDR3 has 17 residues. Trimming removed 1 base from V and 5 bases from J, with 18 bases in between. The chain's CDR3 is CASSIVGPGMGDQPQHF. The DNA of the CDR3 is TGTGCCAGTAGTATAGTGGGCCCGGGGATGGGCGATCAGCCCCAGCATTTT.

The V and J genes are TRBV27 and TRBJ1-1; D possibly corresponds to TRBD1 (5 bases). Germline V gives CDR1 MNHEY, CDR2 SMNVEV (reference sequence). The germline V and J ends were trimmed by 2 bases and 0 bases, with 16 bases remaining between them. This CDR3 contains 17 residues. In DNA form, the CDR3 reads TGTGCCAGCAGTTTAAAAAACCGGCAGGGCATGAACACTGAAGCTTTCTTT. Translating gives CASSLKNRQGMNTEAFF.

This clonotype has just a few counts. The chain recombines TRBV5-1 with TRBJ2-1; TRBD2 might be the D (5 bases). CDR3 size: 14 residues. Germline CDR1 SGHRS, CDR2 YFSETQ. V was shortened by 4 bases and J by 6 bases, with 14 bases between the two germline ends. The CDR3 coding sequence is TGCGCCAGCAGCGCCGGACTCCGGGTCAATGAGCAGTTCTTC. As protein: CASSAGLRVNEQFF.

V gene TRBV10-3 combines with J gene TRBJ2-5; 8 bases are shared with TRBD1. CDR3 length: 14 residues. The germline V gene encodes CDR1 ENHRY and CDR2 SYGVKD. V was pared by 10 bases and J by 2 bases, with 9 bases of the junction left unmatched. The CDR3 coding sequence is TGTGCCACCCGATTCAGGGGGCAGCAAGAGACCCAGTACTTC. Amino acid sequence: CATRFRGQQETQYF.

This chain links TRBV12-3 or TRBV12-4 with TRBJ1-5; D is unclear. The CDR3 is 17 amino acids. Trimming took off 1 base at V and 1 base at J, with 14 bases between the two ends. The CDR3 region has the DNA TGTGCCAGCAGTTTAGGAGGTTGGGATGTCAGCAATCAGCCCCAGCATTTT. This translates into CASSLGGWDVSNQPQHF.

This clonotype was observed a few times. V and J are TRBV4-2 and TRBJ2-1; maybe TRBD2 (7 bases). Trimming left V 0 bases short and J 9 bases short, with 24 bases between. The CDR3 loop spans 18 amino acids. In germline, CDR1 is LGHNA, CDR2 YNFKEQ. For the CDR3, the DNA is TGTGCCAGCAGCCAAGATATCGGGGGGCCGGTACAGGAGGGTGAGCAGTTCTTC. Encoded protein: CASSQDIGGPVQEGEQFF.

This clonotype turned up a few times. V and J are TRBV12-3 or TRBV12-4 and TRBJ2-7; D might be TRBD1 (6 bases). The germline V and J ends were trimmed by 2 bases and 3 bases, with 11 bases remaining between them. This CDR3 comprises 14 residues. CDR3 residues: CASSLSGVLYEQYF. CDR3 in DNA: TGTGCCAGCAGTTTATCAGGGGTACTCTACGAGCAGTACTTC.

This clonotype was seen only a few times. The rearrangement uses TRBV12-3 or TRBV12-4 and TRBJ2-7; D is ambiguous. V was cut by 6 bases and J by 4 bases, with 16 bases left in between. This CDR3 region has 14 residues. This CDR3 is CASSPNLPNYEQYF. The CDR3 nucleotides read TGTGCCAGCAGCCCCAACCTCCCAAATTACGAGCAGTACTTC.

V and J are TRBV7-9 and TRBJ2-7, with a tentative D call TRBD2 (6 bases). Per the germline V gene, CDR1 is SEHNR and CDR2 is FQNEAQ (reference sequence). The CDR3 has 16 amino acids. V lost 6 bases and J 0 bases, leaving 18 bases between the germline ends. The DNA of the CDR3 is TGTGCCAGCAGGGAGGGGCCCTCCAGTATCTCCTACGAGCAGTACTTC. It codes for CASREGPSSISYEQYF.

V gene TRBV12-3 or TRBV12-4 combines with J gene TRBJ1-2; the D gene is possibly TRBD1 (6 bases). The V end lost 6 bases, the J end lost 8 bases, and 22 bases lay between the germline ends. The CDR3 spans 15 residues. DNA for the CDR3: TGTGCCAGCAGAAAAGGGGGGCAGGGGCGGGAAGGCTACACCTTC. Its translation is CASRKGGQGREGYTF.

This clonotype has just a few counts. The chain has TRBV5-6 and TRBJ2-1; 11 bases fit TRBD1. From germline, CDR1 is SGHDT and CDR2 YYEEEE. With V trimmed by 5 bases and J by 6 bases, 10 bases remained unmatched. CDR3 length: 16 amino acids. Written as DNA, the CDR3 is TGTGCCAGCAGACTGGACAGGGGGCGACGGGGCAATGAGCAGTTCTTC. Amino acids: CASRLDRGRRGNEQFF.

This clonotype was detected a few times. The chain employs TRBV29-1 and TRBJ2-1, with unresolved D. The CDR3 extends over 13 amino acids. Germline V lookup: CDR1 SQVTM, CDR2 ANQGSEA. V lost 7 bases to trimming and J lost 8 bases, with 18 bases between them. In nucleotides, the CDR3 is TGCAGCGCCAGACACACACTTGGGGATGAGCAGTTCTTC. This translates into CSARHTLGDEQFF.

This clonotype was observed a handful of times. The chain is built from TRBV29-1 and TRBJ2-2; D may be TRBD2 (6 bases). This CDR3 spans 14 amino acids. Germline CDR1 reads SQVTM; CDR2 reads ANQGSEA. Trimming removed 7 bases from V and 7 bases from J, with 19 bases in between. CDR3 protein: CSAGLAGWGGELFF. The CDR3 nucleotides read TGCAGCGCCGGGCTCGCGGGATGGGGCGGGGAGCTGTTTTTT.

This clonotype turned up a few times. The J gene is TRBJ2-7, the V gene TRBV12-3 or TRBV12-4; D is unclear. V shed 2 bases and J shed 0 bases, with 11 bases lying between them. The CDR3 consists of 15 residues. The DNA for the CDR3 is TGTGCCAGCAGTTTAAACCCCTTCAGCTCCTACGAGCAGTACTTC. This encodes CASSLNPFSSYEQYF.